These T cell receptor beta chains were read from a single sample in a study of blood T cell repertoires in COVID-19. The method was immunoSEQ multiplex PCR; TCRdb's version includes in-frame clones alone and lacks a portion of them. The table has roughly 240,000 clones, roughly 83% seen once. Specimen: peripheral blood. The receptors derive from a man in his fifties or sixties who had recovered from COVID-19. CDR3s include the opening cysteine and the closing phenylalanine or tryptophan. A D gene is named only where the DNA matches it firmly.

d_gene: NA
j_gene: TRBJ2-2
v_gene: TRBV18
CDR3aa: CASSTANTGELFF
CDR3nt: TGTGCCAGCTCAACAGCGAACACCGGGGAGCTGTTTTTT

d_gene: TRBD2
j_gene: TRBJ2-3
v_gene: TRBV3-1/TRBV3-2
CDR3aa: CASSQDSGGAFDTQYF
CDR3nt: TGTGCCAGCAGCCAAGATAGCGGGGGGGCGTTTGATACGCAGTATTTT

d_gene: NA
j_gene: TRBJ2-4
v_gene: TRBV21-1
CDR3aa: CASSNSQGSKNIQYF
CDR3nt: TGTGCCAGCAGCAATTCTCAGGGGTCCAAAAACATTCAGTACTTC

d_gene: TRBD2
j_gene: TRBJ2-2
v_gene: TRBV9
CDR3aa: CASTRTSGSIEELFF
CDR3nt: TGTGCCAGCACCCGGACTAGCGGGAGTATCGAGGAGCTGTTTTTT

d_gene: TRBD1
j_gene: TRBJ2-5
v_gene: TRBV7-9
CDR3aa: CASSWTGGLGETQYF
CDR3nt: TGTGCCAGCAGCTGGACAGGGGGCTTGGGAGAGACCCAGTACTTC

d_gene: NA
j_gene: TRBJ2-7
v_gene: TRBV4-1
CDR3aa: CASSQDLASYEQYF
CDR3nt: TGCGCCAGCAGCCAAGATCTAGCTTCCTACGAGCAGTACTTC

d_gene: TRBD2
j_gene: TRBJ2-7
v_gene: TRBV6-5
CDR3aa: CASIIGAGPLAVQYF
CDR3nt: TGTGCCAGCATCATCGGGGCAGGGCCTCTAGCGGTGCAGTACTTC

d_gene: NA
j_gene: TRBJ2-1
v_gene: TRBV2
CDR3aa: CASSSPYNEQFF
CDR3nt: TGTGCCAGCAGTTCTCCCTACAATGAGCAGTTCTTC

d_gene: TRBD1
j_gene: TRBJ2-7
v_gene: TRBV2
CDR3aa: CASRQRTGPYEQYF
CDR3nt: TGTGCCAGCAGGCAGCGGACAGGTCCCTACGAGCAGTACTTC

d_gene: NA
j_gene: TRBJ2-3
v_gene: TRBV6-6
CDR3aa: CASSLGTGQTDTQYF
CDR3nt: TGTGCCAGCAGCTTGGGTACGGGACAAACAGATACGCAGTATTTT

d_gene: NA
j_gene: TRBJ2-2
v_gene: TRBV3-1/TRBV3-2
CDR3aa: CASSQGASESYTGELFF
CDR3nt: TGTGCCAGCAGCCAAGGAGCGAGCGAGAGTTACACCGGGGAGCTGTTTTTT

d_gene: NA
j_gene: TRBJ1-4
v_gene: TRBV11-2
CDR3aa: CASSLGGGTNEKLFF
CDR3nt: TGTGCCAGCAGCTTAGGCGGGGGCACTAATGAAAAACTGTTTTTT

d_gene: TRBD1
j_gene: TRBJ1-5
v_gene: TRBV15
CDR3aa: CATSARGGQGFNQPQHF
CDR3nt: TGTGCCACCAGCGCCCGAGGGGGACAGGGATTCAATCAGCCCCAGCATTTT

d_gene: NA
j_gene: TRBJ2-7
v_gene: TRBV9
CDR3aa: CASSVEQTSTYEQYF
CDR3nt: TGTGCCAGCAGCGTAGAACAGACGTCGACCTACGAGCAGTACTTC

d_gene: NA
j_gene: TRBJ2-2
v_gene: TRBV6-4
CDR3aa: CASSVRHTGELFF
CDR3nt: TGTGCCAGCAGTGTGAGGCACACCGGGGAGCTGTTTTTT

d_gene: TRBD2
j_gene: TRBJ2-7
v_gene: TRBV6-1
CDR3aa: CASSDGTSIYEQYF
CDR3nt: TGTGCCAGCAGTGATGGGACTAGCATCTACGAGCAGTACTTC